This is a list of T cell receptor beta chains from one sample in a study of CD8+CD57+ T cells in acquired aplastic anemia. Each CDR3 protein gets one entry after TCRdb re-called the reads with MiXCR. This sample has a few hundred thousand distinct CDR3 sequences, with roughly 55% found just once. The sequenced sample was sorted CD4+, CD8+, or CD8+CD57+ T cells (not recorded which) from PBMCs. These receptors all come from a human donor in good health. Both conserved end residues are part of each CDR3. Each record gives: clone size, CDR3 length, V gene, D gene, J gene, CDR3 protein, CDR3 DNA. D genes are given only for firm matches. Some rows mark clone size as missing; the rest say once, few, many or name a class of expanded clone.

>many|13|TRBV2|TRBD1|TRBJ2-1
CASRDRGYNEQFF
TGTGCCAGCCGGGACAGGGGTTACAATGAGCAGTTCTTC
>-|15|TRBV19|-|TRBJ2-5
CASSPAGASEETQYF
TGTGCCAGTAGTCCCGCGGGGGCGTCAGAAGAGACCCAGTACTTC
>-|14|TRBV7-2|-|TRBJ2-7
CASSFPGTSYEQYF
TGTGCCAGCAGCTTTCCCGGGACAAGCTACGAGCAGTACTTC
>many|12|TRBV5-1|TRBD1|TRBJ1-1
CASSRDSGLSFF
TGCGCCAGCAGCCGGGACAGTGGCCTCAGCTTCTTT
>many|17|TRBV7-3|-|TRBJ2-1
CASSQSPQGNRYNEQFF
TGTGCCAGCAGCCAAAGCCCCCAGGGGAACCGCTACAATGAGCAGTTCTTC
>-|15|TRBV7-6|-|TRBJ2-3
CASSLNSRATDTQYF
TGTGCCAGCAGCTTAAATAGCAGGGCCACAGATACGCAGTATTTT
>many|17|TRBV9|TRBD1|TRBJ2-6
CASSASQGIYGANVLTF
TGTGCCAGCAGCGCCTCACAGGGGATCTACGGGGCCAACGTCCTGACTTTC
>few|12|TRBV7-9|-|TRBJ2-5
CASSLLGETQYF
TGTGCCAGCAGCCTACTCGGGGAGACCCAGTACTTC
>many|11|TRBV20-1|-|TRBJ2-7
CSVSQTYEQYF
TGCAGTGTTTCACAAACCTACGAGCAGTACTTC
>-|16|TRBV7-2|-|TRBJ2-3
CASICSARGQLDTQYF
-
>once|10|TRBV15|-|TRBJ2-5
CATSRDAQYF
TGTGCCACCAGCAGAGATGCCCAGTACTTC
>-|12|TRBV7-3|-|TRBJ1-2
CASSLGLDGYTF
TGTGCCAGCAGCTTGGGGCTCGATGGCTACACCTTC
>-|15|TRBV2|TRBD2|TRBJ2-7
CASSVRTRRLGEQYF
TGTGCCAGCAGTGTTAGGACTAGACGGTTGGGGGAGCAGTACTTC
>many|15|TRBV20-1|-|TRBJ2-7
CSARGESGPSYEQYF
TGCAGTGCTAGAGGCGAAAGCGGGCCCTCCTACGAGCAGTACTTC
>-|16|TRBV7-9|TRBD1|TRBJ2-2
CASSSSGTGNTGELFF
TGTGCCAGCAGCTCATCCGGGACAGGGAACACCGGGGAGCTGTTTTTT
>-|16|TRBV9|-|TRBJ2-2
CASSVDRQGGTGELFF
TGTGCCAGCAGCGTTGATCGGCAGGGCGGCACCGGGGAGCTGTTTTTT
>-|14|TRBV20-1|-|TRBJ1-4
CSARDGVSDEKLFF
TGCAGTGCTAGAGATGGTGTCTCGGATGAAAAACTGTTTTTT
>many|11|TRBV6-4|-|TRBJ1-1
CASSDSVEAFF
TGTGCCAGCAGTGACAGTGTTGAAGCTTTCTTT
>-|14|TRBV15|TRBD2|TRBJ2-7
CATSISGSSYEQYF
TGTGCCACCAGCATTAGCGGGAGTAGCTACGAGCAGTACTTC
>-|15|TRBV19|-|TRBJ1-6
CASSTDDAYNSPLHF
TGTGCCAGTAGTACGGACGACGCCTATAATTCACCCCTCCACTTT
>-|15|TRBV10-1|TRBD1|TRBJ1-1
CASSGTGRHHGEAFF
TGCGCCAGCAGTGGGACAGGCCGCCACCACGGTGAAGCTTTCTTT
>few|16|TRBV7-9|TRBD2|TRBJ2-5
CASSSRLAGGAETQYF
TGTGCCAGCAGCTCGAGACTAGCGGGAGGAGCAGAGACCCAGTACTTC
>many|13|TRBV5-1|-|TRBJ2-6
CASSLGTANVLTF
TGCGCCAGCAGCTTGGGGACAGCCAACGTCCTGACTTTC
>-|16|TRBV7-3|TRBD1|TRBJ2-7
CASSRTGTGAPYEQYF
TGCGCCAGCAGCCGTACCGGGACAGGGGCACCCTACGAGCAGTACTTC
>-|13|TRBV10-3|TRBD2|TRBJ2-5
CAISRLAQETQYF
TGTGCCATCAGCCGACTAGCTCAAGAGACCCAGTACTTC
>-|16|TRBV7-9|TRBD1|TRBJ2-7
CASSLSKTGGLLGQYF
TGTGCCAGCAGCTTAAGCAAGACAGGGGGCCTTCTGGGGCAGTACTTC
>-|15|TRBV7-8|TRBD2|TRBJ2-7
CASSLGGGSGYEQYF
TGTGCCAGCAGCTTAGGCGGCGGGAGTGGTTACGAGCAGTACTTC
>-|14|TRBV2|-|TRBJ1-2
CASIATGLGSGYTF
TGTGCCAGCATAGCGACTGGTTTAGGCAGTGGCTACACCTTC
>-|19|TRBV20-1|TRBD1|TRBJ1-1
CSARDSLAGQGALRTEAFF
TGCAGTGCTAGAGACTCCCTCGCGGGACAGGGGGCGCTTAGGACTGAAGCTTTCTTT
>-|15|TRBV10-3|-|TRBJ2-2
CAISGYTGTTGELFF
TGTGCCATCAGTGGATACACGGGGACAACCGGGGAGCTGTTTTTT
>-|13|TRBV7-4|TRBD1|TRBJ1-5
CASSSDRGAYEHF
TGTGCCAGCAGCTCGGACAGGGGAGCCTACGAGCATTTT
>-|14|TRBV20-1|TRBD1|TRBJ1-2
CSATSDRDNYGYTF
TGCAGTGCTACGTCCGACAGGGACAACTATGGCTACACCTTC
>-|16|TRBV7-2|TRBD1|TRBJ2-3
CASSEPGQISTDTQYF
TGTGCCAGCAGCGAACCGGGACAGATTAGCACAGATACGCAGTATTTT
>many|14|TRBV5-1|TRBD1|TRBJ2-7
CASSSGEGAAEQYF
TGCGCCAGCAGCAGCGGTGAGGGGGCGGCCGAGCAGTACTTC
>-|14|TRBV20-1|-|TRBJ2-3
CSARRPDRTDTQYF
TGCAGTGCTAGGCGGCCAGATAGGACAGATACGCAGTATTTT
>-|14|TRBV6-6|-|TRBJ2-1
CASSYSKATVQQFF
TGTGCCAGCAGTTACTCGAAGGCGACGGTTCAGCAGTTCTTC
>-|13|TRBV5-6|-|TRBJ2-7
CASSSLTPYEQYF
TGTGCCAGCAGTTCCCTGACACCCTACGAGCAGTACTTC
>many|18|TRBV7-3|TRBD2|TRBJ2-2
CASSLGYGGGENTGELFF
TGTGCCAGCAGCTTAGGCTACGGCGGGGGGGAGAACACCGGGGAGCTGTTTTTT
>-|13|TRBV10-3|-|TRBJ2-4
CATSEAGKNIQYF
TGTGCCACCAGTGAAGCGGGCAAAAACATTCAGTACTTC
>-|16|TRBV7-9|TRBD1|TRBJ1-6
CASSLTQTGLDSPLHF
TGTGCCAGCAGCTTGACCCAGACAGGGTTGGATTCACCCCTCCACTTT
>-|15|TRBV5-6|-|TRBJ1-1
CASSLGNTGNTEAFF
TGTGCCAGCAGTTTAGGGAACACGGGGAACACTGAAGCTTTCTTT